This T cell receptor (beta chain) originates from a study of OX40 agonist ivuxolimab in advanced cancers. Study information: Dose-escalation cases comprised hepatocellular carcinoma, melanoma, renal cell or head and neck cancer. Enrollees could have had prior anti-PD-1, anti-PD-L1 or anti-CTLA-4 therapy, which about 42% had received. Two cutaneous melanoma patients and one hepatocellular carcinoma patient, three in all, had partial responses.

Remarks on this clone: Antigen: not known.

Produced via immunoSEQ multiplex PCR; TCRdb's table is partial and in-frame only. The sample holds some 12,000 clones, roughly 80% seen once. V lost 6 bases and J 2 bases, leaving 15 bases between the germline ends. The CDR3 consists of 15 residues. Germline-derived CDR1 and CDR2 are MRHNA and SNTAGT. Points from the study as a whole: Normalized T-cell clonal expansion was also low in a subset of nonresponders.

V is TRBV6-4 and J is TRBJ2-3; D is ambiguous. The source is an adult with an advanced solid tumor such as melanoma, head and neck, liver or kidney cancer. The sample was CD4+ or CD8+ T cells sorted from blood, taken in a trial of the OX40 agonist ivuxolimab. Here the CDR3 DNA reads TGTGCCAGCAGGGTGGCAGGCTGCAACACAGATACGCAGTATTTT. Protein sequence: CASRVAGCNTDTQYF.